These 21 T cell receptor beta chains came from one sample sequenced in a study of blood T cell repertoires in COVID-19. TCRdb's copy holds only in-frame clones and misses some; the assay was immunoSEQ multiplex PCR. The top ten clones hold around 3.5% of a sample with around 150,000 clones, 65% to 90% of them seen once. The specimen was peripheral blood. The receptor set was obtained from a man between 65 and 80 years old with acute or convalescent COVID-19.

The chain has TRBV5-3 and TRBJ1-2; 7 bases fit TRBD1. TRBV5-3 belongs to the ORF category, with a function that is uncertain. With V trimmed by 4 bases and J by 5 bases, 8 bases remained unmatched. There are 14 residues in the CDR3. CDR3 sequence (DNA): TGTGCCAGAAGCGCCCACAGGGGTAGGTATGGCTACACCTTC. Translating it yields CARSAHRGRYGYTF.

This chain links TRBV5-4 with TRBJ2-3; D remains ambiguous. The germline V gene has CDR1 SGHNT and CDR2 YYREEE (reference sequence). V lost 1 base and J 0 bases, leaving 3 bases between the germline ends. This CDR3 has 13 amino acids. CDR3 sequence: CASSLTSTDTQYF. In nucleotides, the CDR3 is TGTGCCAGCAGCTTGACTAGCACAGATACGCAGTATTTT. Supplemented by reference TRBV5-4 and TRBJ2-3, the full variable domain reads ETGVTQSPTHLIKTRGQQVTLRCSSQSGHNTVSWYQQALGQGPQFIFQYYREEENGRGNFPPRFSGLQFPNYSSELNVNALELDDSALYLCASSLTSTDTQYFGPGTRLTVL.

This sequence joins TRBV28 and TRBJ1-1; D is possibly TRBD1 (5 bases). This CDR3 is 13 amino acids long. V lost 8 bases, J lost 1 base, and 11 bases lay in between. Germline CDR1 is MDHEN and CDR2 is SYDVKM. The CDR3 DNA reads as TGTGCCAGCGGCGACAGCTGGAACACTGAAGCTTTCTTT. It codes for CASGDSWNTEAFF.

This chain links TRBV28 with TRBJ2-7, with 7 bases matching TRBD1. CDR3 length equals 13 residues. V trimming: 7 bases; J trimming: 4 bases; junction bases outside the gene matches: 7. Germline CDR1 reads MDHEN; CDR2 reads SYDVKM. The CDR3 is CASTTGKPYEQYF. The CDR3 DNA reads TGTGCCAGCACGACAGGGAAACCTTACGAGCAGTACTTC.

The chain carries TRBV6-5 and TRBJ2-7, with TRBD1 as a possible D gene (6 bases). Germline V gene sequence: CDR1 MNHEY, CDR2 SVGAGI. The CDR3 runs to 15 residues. V was clipped by 6 bases and J by 0 bases, with 15 bases between them. In DNA, the CDR3 is TGTGCCAGCAGATCCCCTCAGGGGAGCTCCTACGAGCAGTACTTC. This encodes CASRSPQGSSYEQYF.

This clone appeared a few times. The V call is TRBV7-9, the J call TRBJ1-2; 7 nucleotides agree with TRBD1. There are 15 residues in the CDR3. The germline V gene encodes CDR1 SEHNR and CDR2 FQNEAQ (reference sequence). With 1 base clipped from V and 4 bases from J, the junction kept 6 bases outside the gene matches. The chain's CDR3 is CASSLEGNRGYGYTF. The CDR3 DNA follows: TGTGCCAGCAGCTTAGAGGGGAACAGGGGCTATGGCTACACCTTC.

The chain joins TRBV5-4 to TRBJ2-7, with 8 positions matching TRBD2. Germline trimming cut 4 bases from V and 4 bases from J; bases unmatched to any gene: 13. The CDR3 covers 16 residues. CDR1 and CDR2 (germline): SGHNT, YYREEE (reference sequence). The CDR3 region is CASSNAPLAGVYEQYF. The CDR3 region has the DNA TGTGCCAGCAGCAATGCCCCCCTAGCGGGCGTTTACGAGCAGTACTTC.

The J gene is TRBJ1-5, the V gene TRBV19; possibly TRBD1 for D (6 bases). The CDR3 spans 13 residues. V lost 6 bases to trimming and J lost 7 bases, with 13 bases between them. The V gene's germline CDR1 is LNHDA and CDR2 SQIVND (reference sequence). For the CDR3, the DNA is TGTGCCAGTAGCGAACAGGGTTTGCAGCCCCAGCATTTT. It translates to CASSEQGLQPQHF.

Remarks on this clone: Other DNA sequences from this sample encode an identical CDR3 as well. V and J are TRBV5-1 and TRBJ2-2, with 9 positions matching TRBD2. Per germline, CDR1 SGHRS and CDR2 YFSETQ. Unmatched junction bases numbered 2, after V lost 0 bases and J lost 5 bases. The CDR3 length is 15 residues. CDR3 nucleotides: TGCGCCAGCAGCTTGGTGGCGGGGGGGACCGGGGAGCTGTTTTTT. Translation gives CASSLVAGGTGELFF.

V usage is TRBV29-1 and J usage is TRBJ2-2, with D perhaps matching TRBD2 (5 bases). V was clipped by 3 bases and J by 3 bases, with 11 bases between them. CDR1 is SQVTM, CDR2 ANQGSEA, per germline. CDR3 length equals 14 residues. This CDR3 is CSVDSGLDTGELFF. CDR3 sequence (DNA): TGCAGCGTTGATTCGGGGTTAGACACCGGGGAGCTGTTTTTT.

This clone was detected once. This chain connects TRBV5-1 to TRBJ2-3; TRBD1 matches at 10 bases. The length of the CDR3 is 15 residues. Trimming removed 0 bases from V and 3 bases from J; junction bases left unmatched: 1. CDR1 is SGHRS and CDR2 is YFSETQ in the germline V gene. CDR3 coding DNA: TGCGCCAGCAGCTTGGAGGACAGGGGGACAGATACGCAGTATTTT. This gives the protein CASSLEDRGTDTQYF.

The J gene is TRBJ2-1, the V gene TRBV11-2; 11 positions match TRBD2. Per the germline V gene, CDR1 is SGHAT and CDR2 is FQNNGV. The CDR3 contains 20 residues. V trimming: 0 bases; J trimming: 6 bases; junction bases outside the gene matches: 16. CDR3: CASSLDTSGRSRIGVNEQFF. CDR3 DNA: TGTGCCAGCAGCTTAGATACTAGCGGGAGATCCCGTATCGGGGTCAATGAGCAGTTCTTC.

The chain carries TRBV24-1 and TRBJ2-7; 9 bases agree with TRBD1. The CDR3 sequence is 15 residues long. With V trimmed by 2 bases and J by 5 bases, 6 bases remained unmatched. The germline gives CDR1 KGHDR, CDR2 SFDVKD. The CDR3 sequence: CATSDSRTGAHEQYF. For the CDR3, the DNA is TGTGCCACCAGTGATTCCCGGACAGGGGCCCACGAGCAGTACTTC.

This clone has more than one count but fewer than ten. The chain has TRBV6-6 and TRBJ2-4; 8 positions match TRBD1. The J segment lost 0 bases and the V segment lost 5 bases, leaving 9 bases of the junction unmatched. The CDR3 loop spans 17 amino acids. Germline V lookup: CDR1 MNHNY, CDR2 SVGAGI (reference sequence). The CDR3 reads CASSPLQGALAKNIQYF. CDR3 bases: TGTGCCAGCAGTCCACTTCAGGGGGCCCTAGCCAAAAACATTCAGTACTTC.

In this sample, this clone turned up once. The chain is built from TRBV29-1 and TRBJ2-5, with D maybe TRBD2 (7 bases). The CDR3 extends over 13 amino acids. V was cut by 4 bases and J by 4 bases, with 13 bases left in between. Germline CDR1 SQVTM, CDR2 ANQGSEA. Here the CDR3 reads CSVGLGGGETQYF. The CDR3 coding sequence is TGCAGCGTTGGTCTAGGGGGGGGAGAGACCCAGTACTTC.

This clone appeared a few times. This sequence joins TRBV28 and TRBJ2-3; 7 bases align to TRBD2. The CDR3 runs 14 residues. CDR1 MDHEN and CDR2 SYDVKM come from the germline V gene. J gave up 1 base and V 3 bases, and 1 base lay outside the gene matches. The CDR3 bases are TGTGCCAGCAGTTTCCTAGCGGGCACAGATACGCAGTATTTT. Its translation is CASSFLAGTDTQYF.

The rearrangement uses TRBV6-1 and TRBJ2-1; 14 nucleotides align to TRBD2. Per the germline V gene, CDR1 is MNHNS and CDR2 is SASEGT. V lost 3 bases to trimming and J lost 8 bases; unmatched junction nucleotides: 9. The CDR3 covers 17 residues. The CDR3 is CASSDSKGTSGSHEQFF. The CDR3 DNA sequence: TGTGCCAGCAGTGATTCTAAAGGGACTAGCGGGAGTCATGAGCAGTTCTTC.

This clone was seen more than once but under ten times. This chain links TRBV2 with TRBJ1-5; possible D gene TRBD1, 5 bases. V lost 8 bases and J lost 2, with 10 bases in between. The CDR3 spans 13 residues. The germline CDR1 and CDR2 sequences are SNHLY and FYNNEI. CDR3 residues: CASGSGRNQPQHF. The CDR3 DNA reads as TGTGCCAGCGGGTCAGGGCGCAATCAGCCCCAGCATTTT.

This clone showed up just once. The chain uses TRBV6-5 and TRBJ2-7; TRBD2 matches at 8 bases. The CDR3 has 15 amino acids. J was trimmed by 5 bases and V by 0 bases; bases with no gene match: 6. Germline-derived CDR1 and CDR2 are MNHEY and SVGAGI. The CDR3 nucleotides read TGTGCCAGCAGTTACTCGGGACTAGTTTCCCACGAGCAGTACTTC. The encoded protein is CASSYSGLVSHEQYF.

The rearrangement joins TRBV5-8 to TRBJ2-2; 12 nucleotides align to TRBD2. CDR1 SGHTS and CDR2 YDEGEE come from the germline V gene. The CDR3 consists of 17 residues. The trim removed 2 bases at V and 2 bases at J, leaving 4 bases unmatched. The CDR3 loop is CASSFPTSGSNTGELFF. CDR3 DNA: TGTGCCAGCAGCTTCCCGACTAGCGGGAGTAACACCGGGGAGCTGTTTTTT.

The chain has TRBV4-1 and TRBJ2-5; 10 nucleotides match TRBD2. This CDR3 comprises 18 residues. CDR1 and CDR2 from the germline V gene are MGHRA and YSYEKL. V lost 0 bases, J lost 3 bases, and 10 bases stayed unmatched. The CDR3, as DNA: TGCGCCAGCAGCCAAGATGTTCAGCGGGAGGGCCTAGAAGAGACCCAGTACTTC. It specifies CASSQDVQREGLEETQYF.